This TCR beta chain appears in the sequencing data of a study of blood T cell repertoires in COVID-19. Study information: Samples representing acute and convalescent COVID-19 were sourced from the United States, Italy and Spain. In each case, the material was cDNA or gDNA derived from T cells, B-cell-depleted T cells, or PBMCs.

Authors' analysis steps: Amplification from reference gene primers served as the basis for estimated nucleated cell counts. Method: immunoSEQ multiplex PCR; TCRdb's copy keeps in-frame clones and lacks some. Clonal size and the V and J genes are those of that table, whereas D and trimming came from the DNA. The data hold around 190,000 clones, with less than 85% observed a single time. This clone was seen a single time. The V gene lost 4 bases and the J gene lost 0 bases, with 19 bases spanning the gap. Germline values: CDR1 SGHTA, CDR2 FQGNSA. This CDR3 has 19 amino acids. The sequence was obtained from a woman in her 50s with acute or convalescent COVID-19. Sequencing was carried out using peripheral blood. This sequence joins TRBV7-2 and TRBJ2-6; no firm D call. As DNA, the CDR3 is TGTGCCAGCAGCTCTTTAGTGCGCGGTTCTTTCTCTGGGGCCAACGTCCTGACTTTC. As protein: CASSSLVRGSFSGANVLTF.